This T cell receptor beta chain was obtained from a study of blood T cell repertoires in COVID-19. Study summary: Acute and convalescent COVID-19 specimens originated in the United States, Italy and Spain. T cells, B-cell-depleted T cells, or PBMCs provided the cDNA or gDNA that served as material.

Libraries were prepared by immunoSEQ multiplex PCR; TCRdb keeps only in-frame clonotypes and omits some of them. The profile shows some 260,000 clones, under 90% of them singletons. This CDR3 is built from 15 residues. Trimming removed 0 bases from V and 7 bases from J, with 13 bases in between. In germline, CDR1 is SGHNT, CDR2 YYREEE (reference sequence). The sequence was collected from a man aged 25-45 years with acute COVID-19. Input material: PBMCs or T cells enriched from blood (not recorded which). The chain couples TRBV5-4 to TRBJ2-2; D is perhaps TRBD2 (6 bases). The CDR3 is CASSLDLGGVGELFF. The CDR3 DNA sequence: TGTGCCAGCAGCTTGGATTTGGGAGGCGTCGGGGAGCTGTTTTTT.